The rows below give T cell receptor beta chains drawn from one sample of a study of CD8 T cells in ankylosing spondylitis. From the 5' RACE reads, TCRdb called clonotypes with MiXCR, one entry per CDR3 protein. The sample contains fewer than 400,000 distinct CDR3 sequences, roughly 8% of which appear only once. Sequencing was done on a sample of blood, either unsorted or a sorted T cell fraction (not recorded which). Receptors originate from a male donor with ankylosing spondylitis. The CDR3 runs from the conserved cysteine through the conserved F or W. The D gene is left open where the match is weak. Where a row states a size, it is once, few, many or the class of an expanded clone; other rows omit it.

J,D,size,V,CDR3,DNA
TRBJ2-7,.,many,TRBV10-3,CAISEENSYEQYF,TGTGCCATCAGTGAGGAAAACTCCTACGAGCAGTACTTC
TRBJ2-3,.,many,TRBV7-2,CASSLELRGTDTQYF,TGTGCCAGCAGCTTAGAGCTCAGAGGCACAGATACGCAGTATTTT
TRBJ1-5,.,few,TRBV7-2,CASSLWDEENQPQHF,TGTGCCAGCAGCTTATGGGACGAGGAGAATCAGCCCCAGCATTTT
TRBJ2-3,TRBD2,few,TRBV6-1,CASINILAGDTDTQYF,TGTGCCAGCATCAACATACTAGCGGGAGACACAGATACGCAGTATTTT
TRBJ1-6,TRBD1,many,TRBV18,CASSLDRADSPLHF,TGTGCCAGCTCGCTGGACAGGGCGGACTCACCCCTCCACTTT
TRBJ1-5,TRBD1,many,TRBV12-3/TRBV12-4,CASSRQGVGSNQPQHF,TGTGCCAGCAGTCGACAGGGGGTAGGGAGCAATCAGCCCCAGCATTTT
TRBJ2-1,TRBD2,many,TRBV29-1,CSVYPLSGTSSYNEQFF,TGCAGCGTTTACCCCCTTAGCGGGACCAGCTCCTACAATGAGCAGTTCTTC
TRBJ1-1,.,few,TRBV5-1,CASSLNWGVGTEAFF,TGCGCCAGCAGCTTGAATTGGGGTGTGGGCACTGAAGCTTTCTTT
TRBJ2-3,TRBD1,.,TRBV13,CASSPSSGTAYSTDTQYF,TGTGCCAGCAGCCCAAGTTCAGGGACAGCTTATAGCACAGATACGCAGTATTTT
TRBJ2-5,TRBD1,.,TRBV19,CASSSDREETQYF,TGTGCCAGTAGCAGCGACAGGGAAGAGACCCAGTACTTC
TRBJ2-7,TRBD1,few,TRBV4-2,CASSQEGTGPYEQYF,TGTGCCAGCAGCCAAGAGGGGACAGGCCCCTACGAGCAGTACTTC
TRBJ1-3,.,few,TRBV9,CASSVGSSLNTIYF,TGTGCCAGCAGCGTAGGGAGCAGCTTAAACACCATATATTTT
TRBJ2-7,.,.,TRBV27,CASSSFGQTYEQYF,TGTGCCAGCAGTTCTTTTGGGCAGACCTACGAGCAGTACTTC
TRBJ2-1,TRBD2,few,TRBV2,CASSVTSGRYEQFF,TGTGCCAGCAGTGTCACTAGCGGGAGGTATGAGCAGTTCTTC
TRBJ1-5,TRBD1,few,TRBV30,CAWSRDRSSNQPQHF,TGTGCCTGGAGTAGGGACAGGTCGAGCAATCAGCCCCAGCATTTT
TRBJ2-1,TRBD1,few,TRBV30,CAWVTGQGLYEQFF,TGTGCCTGGGTTACGGGACAGGGGCTGTATGAGCAGTTCTTC
TRBJ2-1,TRBD2,few,TRBV11-2,CASSLGGLAGRGSSYNEQFF,TGTGCCAGCAGCTTAGGTGGACTAGCGGGACGGGGGAGCTCCTACAATGAGCAGTTCTTC
TRBJ2-1,TRBD2,few,TRBV2,CASGGLAGNEQFF,TGTGCCAGTGGGGGACTAGCGGGAAATGAGCAGTTCTTC
TRBJ1-5,.,.,TRBV7-2,CASSRGQPNQPQHF,TGTGCCAGCAGCCGGGGACAACCCAATCAGCCCCAGCATTTT
TRBJ2-3,.,many,TRBV12-3/TRBV12-4,CASSSRGLYTDTQYF,TGTGCCAGCAGCTCCAGGGGTCTTTACACAGATACGCAGTATTTT
TRBJ2-2,.,.,TRBV28,CASRRTTNTGELFF,TGTGCCAGCAGGAGGACAACGAACACCGGGGAGCTGTTTTTT
TRBJ1-4,.,few,TRBV27,CASSLARIPEKLFF,TGTGCCAGCAGTTTAGCTCGCATTCCTGAAAAACTGTTTTTT
TRBJ1-5,.,.,TRBV7-2,CASSPRWAAGSNQPQHF,TGTGCCAGCAGCCCGCGATGGGCGGCCGGTAGCAATCAGCCCCAGCATTTT
TRBJ1-1,.,few,TRBV7-2,CASSTPANTEAFF,TGTGCCAGCAGCACTCCAGCGAACACTGAAGCTTTCTTT